This T cell receptor beta chain is from a study of T cell changes during pregnancy in multiple sclerosis. Germline CDR1 reads SGHDN; CDR2 reads FVKESK. V was shortened by 6 bases and J by 8 bases, with 13 bases between the two germline ends. The CDR3 spans 12 residues. Method: immunoSEQ multiplex PCR; TCRdb's copy keeps in-frame clones and lacks some. Of roughly 23,000 clones listed, more than 75% are singletons. V gene TRBV14 combines with J gene TRBJ1-2, with D maybe TRBD1 (6 bases). The sample here was CD4+ T cells from peripheral blood mononuclear cells, taken in the second trimester of pregnancy. The clonotype comes from a female donor in good health, enrolled as a control in a pregnancy study. The CDR3 nucleotides read TGTGCCAGCAGAGGGGGGGAAAGCGGCTACACCTTC. Its protein is CASRGGESGYTF.